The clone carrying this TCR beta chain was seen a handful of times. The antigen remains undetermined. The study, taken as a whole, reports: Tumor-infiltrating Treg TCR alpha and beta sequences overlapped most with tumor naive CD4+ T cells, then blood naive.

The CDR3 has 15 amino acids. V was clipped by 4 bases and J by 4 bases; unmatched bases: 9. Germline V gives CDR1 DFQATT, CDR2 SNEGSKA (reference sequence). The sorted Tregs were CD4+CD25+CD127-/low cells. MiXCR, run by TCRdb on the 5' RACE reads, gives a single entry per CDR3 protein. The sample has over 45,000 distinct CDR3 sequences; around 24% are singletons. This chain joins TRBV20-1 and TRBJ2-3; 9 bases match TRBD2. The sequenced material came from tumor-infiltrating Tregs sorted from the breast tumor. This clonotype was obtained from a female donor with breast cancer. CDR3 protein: CSAIGFSGSSDTQYF. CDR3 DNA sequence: TGCAGTGCTATAGGCTTTAGCGGGAGCTCAGATACGCAGTATTTT.